The 23 T cell receptor beta chains given below trace back to one sample, sequenced in a study of blood T cell repertoires in COVID-19. Libraries were prepared by immunoSEQ multiplex PCR; TCRdb keeps only in-frame clonotypes and omits some of them. The table records under 300,000 clones, 88% of them present only once. Sequencing was carried out using peripheral blood. These receptor sequences come from a woman aged 40 to 49 who had recovered from COVID-19.

This chain links TRBV7-9 with TRBJ2-2, with 12 bases identical to TRBD2. CDR1 is SEHNR, CDR2 FQNEAQ, per germline (reference sequence). This CDR3 has 19 amino acids. Trimming at V came to 3 bases and at J to 4 bases, leaving 12 bases not matched to a gene. CDR3 loop: CASSFGSLAGGPRTGELFF. The CDR3 bases are TGTGCCAGCAGCTTCGGTTCCCTAGCGGGAGGGCCTCGCACCGGGGAGCTGTTTTTT.

This clone has only one observation. This chain joins TRBV29-1 and TRBJ1-2; weak D call: TRBD1 (6 bases). Germline loops: CDR1 SQVTM, CDR2 ANQGSEA. The germline V and J ends were trimmed by 0 bases and 4 bases, with 15 bases remaining between them. There are 15 residues in the CDR3. CDR3 sequence reads: CSVEDLAGARYGYTF. The CDR3 DNA reads as TGCAGCGTTGAAGATCTTGCAGGGGCCCGCTATGGCTACACCTTC. Drawing the rest from reference TRBV29-1 and TRBJ1-2, the complete variable domain is SAVISQKPSRDICQRGTSLTIQCQVDSQVTMMFWYRQQPGQSLTLIATANQGSEATYESGFVIDKFPISRPNLTFSTLTVSNMSPEDSSIYLCSVEDLAGARYGYTFGSGTRLTVV.

The chain recombines TRBV7-2 with TRBJ1-5; D ambiguous. CDR1 is SGHTA, CDR2 FQGNSA, per germline. This CDR3 spans 15 amino acids. V shed 5 bases and J shed 2 bases, with 13 bases lying between them. This CDR3 reads CASSPGMGGNQPQHF. In nucleotides, the CDR3 is TGTGCCAGCAGCCCAGGCATGGGAGGCAATCAGCCCCAGCATTTT.

This clone was seen only once. V usage is TRBV16 and J usage is TRBJ2-7, with unresolved D. This CDR3 has 16 amino acids. V lost 4 bases to trimming and J lost 6 bases, with 22 bases between them. Germline CDR1 and CDR2: KGHSY and FQNENV. The CDR3 sequence: CASSRNRLGTSGEQYF. The DNA of the CDR3 is TGTGCCAGCAGCCGAAACCGACTCGGAACATCCGGCGAGCAGTACTTC.

The chain recombines TRBV7-8 with TRBJ2-3, with 12 positions matching TRBD2. CDR3 length: 20 amino acids. Per germline, CDR1 SGHVS and CDR2 FQNEAQ. V was pared by 5 bases and J by 3 bases, with 18 bases of the junction left unmatched. The CDR3 sequence is CASSRGIAPSGRGVTDTQYF. The CDR3 region has the DNA TGTGCCAGCAGCCGCGGTATCGCCCCTAGCGGGAGGGGTGTTACAGATACGCAGTATTTT.

The V call is TRBV19, the J call TRBJ2-2, with 8 bases matching TRBD1. The CDR3 contains 15 residues. V dropped 4 bases and J dropped 1; count of bases not matched to a gene: 2. Germline V CDR1 and CDR2: LNHDA, SQIVND (reference sequence). The CDR3 bases are TGTGCCAGTAGTACAGACAGGGGGAACACCGGGGAGCTGTTTTTT. Amino acids: CASSTDRGNTGELFF.

The chain links TRBV6-6 to TRBJ1-6; 8 positions agree with TRBD1. The V gene end was trimmed by 6 bases and the J gene end by 9 bases; junction bases not matched to a gene: 7. The CDR3 covers 14 residues. The germline CDR1 and CDR2 sequences are MNHNY and SVGAGI (reference sequence). CDR3 in amino acids: CASSLDRGGSPLHF. For the CDR3, the DNA is TGTGCCAGCAGCCTTGACAGGGGTGGTTCACCCCTCCACTTT.

This chain joins TRBV5-1 and TRBJ2-6; unclear D gene. The germline V gene has CDR1 SGHRS and CDR2 YFSETQ. CDR3 size: 17 residues. Trimming pared 0 bases from V and 5 bases from J, leaving 15 bases between. CDR3: CASSLVNLRLWANVLTF. The DNA for the CDR3 is TGCGCCAGCAGCTTGGTTAATTTGCGCCTCTGGGCCAACGTCCTGACTTTC. Supplemented by reference TRBV5-1 and TRBJ2-6, the full variable domain reads KAGVTQTPRYLIKTRGQQVTLSCSPISGHRSVSWYQQTPGQGLQFLFEYFSETQRNKGNFPGRFSGRQFSNSRSEMNVSTLELGDSALYLCASSLVNLRLWANVLTFGAGSRLTVL.

The rearrangement links TRBV14 to TRBJ2-7; D might be TRBD2 (6 bases). The V gene's germline CDR1 is SGHDN and CDR2 FVKESK. This CDR3 is 18 amino acids long. The germline V and J ends were trimmed by 1 base and 2 bases, with 21 bases remaining between them. Written as DNA, the CDR3 is TGTGCCAGCAGCCAAGCCTTATTCTCTGGGGGGAGCACCTACGAGCAGTACTTC. Amino acids: CASSQALFSGGSTYEQYF.

The chain employs TRBV7-8 and TRBJ2-7; tentative D call: TRBD2 (6 bases). Between the trimmed V and J ends, which lost 1 base and 2 bases, there was a span of 15 bases. The germline gives CDR1 SGHVS, CDR2 FQNEAQ. This CDR3 region has 16 residues. As DNA, the CDR3 is TGTGCCAGCAGCTTAGGGGGACTCCGACCCGCCTACGAGCAGTACTTC. It specifies CASSLGGLRPAYEQYF. The full variable domain, its missing parts supplied by reference TRBV7-8 and TRBJ2-7, is GAGVSQSPRYKVAKRGQDVALRCDPISGHVSLFWYQQALGQGPEFLTYFQNEAQLDKSGLPSDRFFAERPEGSVSTLKIQRTQQEDSAVYLCASSLGGLRPAYEQYFGPGTRLTVT.

The chain has TRBV4-3 and TRBJ2-1; D may be TRBD2 (6 bases). There are 17 residues in the CDR3. Germline CDR1 and CDR2: LGHNA and YSLEER. The V gene lost 0 bases and the J gene lost 5 bases, with 17 bases spanning the gap. The CDR3 region is CASSQDLGGMGHNEQFF. As DNA, the CDR3 is TGCGCCAGCAGCCAAGATCTGGGCGGGATGGGCCACAATGAGCAGTTCTTC.

CDR3 protein: CASSFWGDRGGELFF. The CDR3 coding sequence is TGTGCCAGCAGTTTTTGGGGAGACCGAGGAGGGGAGCTGTTTTTT. This chain joins TRBV27 and TRBJ2-2; D perhaps matches TRBD2 (5 bases). This CDR3 comprises 15 residues. Per germline, CDR1 MNHEY and CDR2 SMNVEV (reference sequence). Trimming cost V 3 bases and J 8 bases, with 16 bases left between them.

V usage is TRBV29-1 and J usage is TRBJ2-7, with 8 bases that match TRBD1. This CDR3 has 13 residues. Germline loops: CDR1 SQVTM, CDR2 ANQGSEA. V was pared by 6 bases and J by 2 bases, with 6 bases of the junction left unmatched. The CDR3 DNA reads TGCAGCGTACGGACAGGGTGGACCTACGAGCAGTACTTC. Residues: CSVRTGWTYEQYF.

The V call is TRBV19, the J call TRBJ2-7, with unresolved D. Between the trimmed V and J ends, which lost 3 bases and 0 bases, there was a span of 9 bases. The CDR3 has 14 amino acids. CDR1 is LNHDA, CDR2 SQIVND, per germline (reference sequence). CDR3 loop: CASSIRGSSYEQYF. The CDR3 bases are TGTGCCAGTAGTATTCGCGGTAGCTCCTACGAGCAGTACTTC. The full variable domain, with the rest looked up from reference TRBV19 and TRBJ2-7, is DGGITQSPKYLFRKEGQNVTLSCEQNLNHDAMYWYRQDPGQGLRLIYYSQIVNDFQKGDIAEGYSVSREKKESFPLTVTSAQKNPTAFYLCASSIRGSSYEQYFGPGTRLTVT.

The gene calls are TRBV7-2 and TRBJ1-4, with D uncertain. The CDR3 consists of 16 residues. The germline V gene has CDR1 SGHTA and CDR2 FQGNSA. The ends were cut back, 2 bases at V and 3 bases at J, with 13 bases in the middle. Written as DNA, the CDR3 is TGTGCCAGCAGCTTATTGGTTCGGGGTTCTAATGAAAAACTGTTTTTT. Translated, it gives CASSLLVRGSNEKLFF.

The chain employs TRBV7-6 and TRBJ2-2; 8 positions match TRBD2. The germline gives CDR1 SGHVS, CDR2 FNYEAQ. The CDR3 spans 15 residues. J was trimmed by 6 bases and V by 5 bases; bases with no gene match: 8. The CDR3 here is CASSRSGGISGELFF. The CDR3 nucleotides read TGTGCCAGCAGCCGAAGCGGGGGTATATCCGGGGAGCTGTTTTTT.

The chain carries TRBV3-1 (or the pseudogene TRBV3-2) and TRBJ1-2; TRBD1 matches 7 bases. CDR1 and CDR2 (germline): LGHDT, YNNKEL (reference sequence). V lost 1 base to trimming and J lost 8 bases; unmatched junction nucleotides: 7. This CDR3 spans 14 amino acids. The CDR3 spells CASSQGLQGSGYTF. As DNA, the CDR3 is TGTGCCAGCAGCCAAGGATTACAGGGGAGCGGCTACACCTTC.

This chain connects TRBV3-1 (or the pseudogene TRBV3-2) to TRBJ2-7; D possibly corresponds to TRBD2 (7 bases). Germline V gives CDR1 LGHDT, CDR2 YNNKEL (reference sequence). Trimming left V 4 bases short and J 2 bases short, with 24 bases between. The CDR3 consists of 18 residues. The CDR3 reads CASSPRWGGRAMPYEQYF. The DNA of the CDR3 is TGTGCCAGCAGCCCAAGATGGGGGGGGCGCGCGATGCCCTACGAGCAGTACTTC.

This clone has only one observation. The chain employs TRBV5-1 and TRBJ1-1; a weak D match, TRBD1 (6 bases). CDR1 and CDR2 (germline): SGHRS, YFSETQ. CDR3 length: 14 amino acids. With 5 bases removed from V and 8 bases from J, the gap between germline ends came to 19 bases. The CDR3 loop is CASRYDLGAREAFF. The CDR3 DNA follows: TGCGCCAGCAGATACGACTTGGGGGCGCGGGAAGCTTTCTTT.

This clone was seen only once. J is TRBJ2-3 and V is TRBV5-8; D uncertain. The germline gives CDR1 SGHTS, CDR2 YDEGEE. The CDR3 is made up of 15 amino acids. Trimming shortened V by 2 bases and J by 0 bases, and 10 bases separated the two germline ends. The CDR3 protein is CASSFGQTSTDTQYF. As DNA, the CDR3 is TGTGCCAGCAGCTTTGGCCAAACCAGCACAGATACGCAGTATTTT.

V usage is TRBV6-2 or TRBV6-3 and J usage is TRBJ2-7; 14 positions agree with TRBD2. Per germline, CDR1 MNHEY and CDR2 SVGEGT. With V trimmed by 5 bases and J by 2 bases, 11 bases remained unmatched. The CDR3 spans 18 residues. CDR3: CASSPNPGLAGAPYEQYF. The CDR3, as DNA: TGTGCCAGCAGTCCCAACCCGGGACTAGCGGGGGCCCCCTACGAGCAGTACTTC.

This chain links TRBV6-5 with TRBJ1-6; D possibly corresponds to TRBD1 (5 bases). V lost 10 bases and J 1 base, leaving 11 bases between the germline ends. The germline V gene has CDR1 MNHEY and CDR2 SVGAGI. CDR3 length equals 14 residues. CDR3: CATHGGSYNSPLHF. CDR3 DNA sequence: TGTGCCACCCACGGGGGATCCTATAATTCACCCCTCCACTTT.

The chain uses TRBV11-2 and TRBJ2-7; 12 bases match TRBD2. V was clipped by 7 bases and J by 3 bases; unmatched bases: 7. This CDR3 has 15 residues. Per the germline V gene, CDR1 is SGHAT and CDR2 is FQNNGV. CDR3 nucleotides: TGTGCCAGCACCATCCGACTAGCGGGGGACTACGAGCAGTACTTC. It codes for CASTIRLAGDYEQYF.